Included here is one T cell receptor (beta chain) sequence, with context. Assay used: immunoSEQ multiplex PCR; TCRdb lists only in-frame clones, some missing. The data hold about 130,000 clones, with approximately 90% observed a single time. This sample was included in a study of radiation and T cells in renal cell carcinoma. Turning to the study itself: Nephrectomy followed 15 Gy stereotactic body radiation by 4 weeks.

V was cut by 4 bases and J by 0 bases, with 10 bases left in between. Germline CDR1 reads LNHNV; CDR2 reads YYDKDF (reference sequence). The CDR3 is 15 amino acids. Time point indicated: baseline pretreatment blood. Described treatment: 15 Gy SBRT to primary tumor, nephrectomy 4 weeks later. This clonotype originated in a woman in her 50s with renal cell carcinoma. The genes are TRBV15 and TRBJ1-3; no clear D. The specimen was blood, collected from a patient whose treatment included radiotherapy and nephrectomy. The CDR3 DNA sequence: TGTGCCACCAGCACCAGTCTTTACTCTGGAAACACCATATATTTT. Translation: CATSTSLYSGNTIYF.